This T cell receptor (beta chain) was identified during a study of technical replicates of blood from a handful of donors (dated by TCRdb to about 2017). Regarding this clone: Its antigen is currently not known. No quality values exist for individual bases; no much larger clone is one base distant.

Spanning cysteine to phenylalanine, the CDR3 consists of 18 amino acids. Of all the DNA, just the CDR3 is kept, 54 bases in frame from base 1. The germline V gene gives CDR1 as SGHRS and CDR2 as YFSETQ. V has 0 bases trimmed and J has 5 bases trimmed; junction bases matching no gene number 16. Library preparation used the immunoSEQ multiplex PCR assay. Entries here come from immuneACCESS through TCRdb and include only in-frame sequences with V and J called. Some clones fail to appear in such tables; in the studies checked, an unresolved V gene covers under half of the shortfall, and the cause of the remainder is unknown. In all, the sample holds about 71,000 clones, and over 75% of those were seen once. About 4.7% of the sample is held by the ten biggest clonotypes.

Sequencing was carried out using PBMCs. The sequence links TRBV5-1 to TRBJ2-5, and 7 junction bases match TRBD1. This receptor was taken from a human donor in good health. Some clones in this sample may be carry-over from other donors' samples. The CDR3 here reads CASSLGSGTVRTSETQYF. In nucleotides, the sequence is TGCGCCAGCAGCTTGGGGTCGGGGACAGTTAGGACGAGCGAGACCCAGTACTTC.